Below are 23 T cell receptor beta chains sequenced from a single sample in a study of blood T cell repertoires in COVID-19. The data were produced by immunoSEQ multiplex PCR, yet TCRdb's version contains in-frame clones alone and is incomplete. Among under 300,000 clones listed, about nine tenths were seen once. Sequencing was done on a sample of peripheral blood. The receptors originated from a woman aged 30 to 39 with active or convalescent COVID-19.

This rearrangement joins TRBV15 to TRBJ2-1; TRBD2 aligns across 9 bases. Germline assignment: CDR1 LNHNV and CDR2 YYDKDF (reference sequence). V was pared by 0 bases and J by 8 bases, with 20 bases of the junction left unmatched. The CDR3 contains 20 residues. This chain's CDR3 is CATSRDPPLAGLALFYEQFF. The CDR3, as DNA: TGTGCCACCAGCAGAGATCCCCCGCTAGCGGGACTAGCACTATTCTATGAGCAGTTCTTC.

The rearrangement links TRBV6-4 to TRBJ2-1, with 9 bases fitting TRBD2. Per germline, CDR1 MRHNA and CDR2 SNTAGT. The ends lost 6 bases at V and 8 bases at J; junction bases unmatched: 11. This CDR3 is built from 15 residues. The CDR3 bases are TGTGCCAGCAGCCAGAAAACTAGCGGGTCGGATGAGCAGTTCTTC. The encoded protein is CASSQKTSGSDEQFF.

This chain uses TRBV6-2 or TRBV6-3 with TRBJ1-1, with D unresolved. CDR3 length: 18 residues. Germline CDR1 is MNHEY and CDR2 is SVGEGT. V lost 6 bases, J lost 0 bases, and 23 bases lay in between. CDR3 protein: CASSPDGVEHLMNTEAFF. CDR3 bases: TGTGCCAGCAGCCCTGACGGGGTTGAACACCTGATGAACACTGAAGCTTTCTTT.

This chain connects TRBV28 to TRBJ1-3, with unresolved D. The CDR3 totals 12 residues. CDR1 is MDHEN, CDR2 SYDVKM, per germline. Trimming took 6 bases from V and 7 from J, leaving 10 bases between them. The chain's CDR3 is CASSESGNTIYF. The CDR3 coding sequence is TGTGCCAGCAGCGAGTCCGGGAACACCATATATTTT.

J is TRBJ2-1 and V is TRBV27; 10 bases are a match to TRBD2. Trimming removed 2 bases from V and 10 bases from J; junction bases left unmatched: 5. This CDR3 region has 14 residues. The V gene's germline CDR1 is MNHEY and CDR2 SMNVEV (reference sequence). The DNA for the CDR3 is TGTGCCAGCAGTTTACGGCCTAGCGGGGGAGAGCAGTTCTTC. Protein product: CASSLRPSGGEQFF.

The chain joins TRBV19 to TRBJ2-7, with D possibly matching TRBD1 (6 bases). This CDR3 spans 13 amino acids. Looked up from germline, CDR1 is LNHDA and CDR2 is SQIVND (reference sequence). V lost 3 bases, J lost 4 bases, and 10 bases lay in between. The CDR3 loop is CASSIRGPYEQYF. CDR3 DNA sequence: TGTGCCAGTAGTATCAGGGGACCTTACGAGCAGTACTTC.

The genes are TRBV7-9 and TRBJ2-3; tentatively, D is TRBD1 (6 bases). V lost 6 bases and J 4 bases, leaving 26 bases between the germline ends. Germline V gene sequence: CDR1 SEHNR, CDR2 FQNEAQ (reference sequence). The CDR3 totals 18 residues. The CDR3: CASRINLGVAGVADTQYF. The CDR3 DNA sequence: TGTGCCAGCAGGATAAACCTAGGGGTGGCAGGGGTGGCAGATACGCAGTATTTT.

CDR3 amino acids: CASSYSKKSQKNSPLHF. The DNA of the CDR3 is TGTGCCAGCAGTTACTCGAAGAAATCGCAGAAGAATTCACCCCTCCACTTT. V is TRBV6-2 or TRBV6-3 and J is TRBJ1-6; D remains unclear. CDR1 and CDR2 (germline): MNHEY, SVGEGT. This CDR3 region has 17 residues. V was shortened by 0 bases and J by 7 bases, with 16 bases between the two germline ends.

The table lists this clone with a few counts. This chain links TRBV7-9 with TRBJ1-1; TRBD1 matches 8 bases. V shed 4 bases, J shed 11 bases, and the junction held 9 bases outside the gene matches. This CDR3 comprises 13 residues. CDR1 SEHNR and CDR2 FQNEAQ come from the germline V gene (reference sequence). The CDR3 nucleotides read TGTGCCAGCAGCTATGACAGGGGTCTAGGGGCTTTCTTT. Residues: CASSYDRGLGAFF.

The CDR3 DNA reads TGTGCCATCTCACCCGGACAGACACTTAGCACAGATACGCAGTATTTT. Encoded protein: CAISPGQTLSTDTQYF. The V gene is TRBV10-3, the J gene TRBJ2-3; weak D call: TRBD1 (6 bases). Per the germline V gene, CDR1 is ENHRY and CDR2 is SYGVKD. Trimming took 8 bases from V and 0 from J, leaving 18 bases between them. The CDR3 extends over 16 amino acids.

V is TRBV15 and J is TRBJ1-2, with D possibly being TRBD1 (5 bases). Germline loops: CDR1 LNHNV, CDR2 YYDKDF (reference sequence). CDR3 length: 12 amino acids. The V end lost 3 bases, the J end lost 8 bases, and 10 bases lay between the germline ends. CDR3 in DNA: TGTGCCACCAGCAGCCCAGGGTACGGCTACACCTTC. Translation gives CATSSPGYGYTF.

The CDR3 bases are TGTGCCACCAGTGATTTGGGCGACGGACTAGCGAAGGAGACCCAGTACTTC. Protein product: CATSDLGDGLAKETQYF. The chain carries TRBV24-1 and TRBJ2-5; 9 nucleotides line up with TRBD2. CDR3 length: 17 amino acids. With V trimmed by 0 bases and J by 5 bases, 9 bases remained unmatched. Germline V CDR1 and CDR2: KGHDR, SFDVKD.

This clone showed up just once. The chain joins TRBV19 to TRBJ1-2; D remains ambiguous. This CDR3 contains 16 residues. The germline CDR1 and CDR2 sequences are LNHDA and SQIVND (reference sequence). V was clipped by 5 bases and J by 1 base, with 17 bases between them. CDR3 in amino acids: CASSGLTGSFNYGYTF. The DNA of the CDR3 is TGTGCCAGTAGTGGTCTTACGGGATCGTTTAACTATGGCTACACCTTC. Filled out from reference TRBV19 and TRBJ1-2, the complete variable domain reads DGGITQSPKYLFRKEGQNVTLSCEQNLNHDAMYWYRQDPGQGLRLIYYSQIVNDFQKGDIAEGYSVSREKKESFPLTVTSAQKNPTAFYLCASSGLTGSFNYGYTFGSGTRLTVV.

The chain couples TRBV4-3 to TRBJ1-3, with D unresolved. Germline CDR1 is LGHNA and CDR2 is YSLEER. The CDR3 spans 16 residues. The V end lost 0 bases, the J end lost 2 bases, and 11 bases lay between the germline ends. CDR3 nucleotides: TGCGCCAGCAGCCAAGAAATGGGAGGGACTGGAAACACCATATATTTT. It is translated as CASSQEMGGTGNTIYF.

The chain carries TRBV4-1 and TRBJ1-5; maybe TRBD1 (5 bases). The CDR3 runs 14 residues. V lost 1 base and J 2 bases, leaving 6 bases between the germline ends. Per germline, CDR1 MGHRA and CDR2 YSYEKL. The CDR3: CASSQAGGNQPQHF. CDR3 DNA sequence: TGCGCCAGCAGCCAAGCGGGGGGCAATCAGCCCCAGCATTTT.

This chain connects TRBV3-1 (or the pseudogene TRBV3-2) to TRBJ1-2; TRBD1 is a possible D gene (5 bases). Germline values: CDR1 LGHDT, CDR2 YNNKEL (reference sequence). Trimming pared 0 bases from V and 0 bases from J, leaving 11 bases between. The CDR3 covers 16 residues. The CDR3, as DNA: TGTGCCAGCAGCCAAGATCCGACAGTTCCTAACTATGGCTACACCTTC. Translation: CASSQDPTVPNYGYTF.

The chain is built from TRBV7-9 and TRBJ1-2, with D tentatively TRBD1 (5 bases). V was cut by 2 bases and J by 8 bases, with 9 bases left in between. The CDR3 spans 12 residues. The germline gives CDR1 SEHNR, CDR2 FQNEAQ (reference sequence). The CDR3 region has the DNA TGTGCCAGCAGCTTAAATTCAGGGGGCTACACCTTC. Protein sequence: CASSLNSGGYTF.

The chain employs TRBV19 and TRBJ1-1, with D perhaps TRBD1 (6 bases). Germline V lookup: CDR1 LNHDA, CDR2 SQIVND (reference sequence). V lost 8 bases to trimming and J lost 7 bases, with 14 bases between them. This CDR3 is built from 12 residues. The CDR3 nucleotides read TGTGCCAGTTCACAGGGAGACCATGAAGCTTTCTTT. Translation: CASSQGDHEAFF.

The genes are TRBV2 and TRBJ2-7; TRBD1 matches at 9 bases. The trim removed 10 bases at V and 5 bases at J, leaving 9 bases unmatched. Germline loops: CDR1 SNHLY, CDR2 FYNNEI. The CDR3 covers 13 residues. The CDR3 protein is CATTGTGIDEQYF. The CDR3, as DNA: TGTGCCACCACCGGGACAGGGATCGACGAGCAGTACTTC.

The chain employs TRBV28 and TRBJ1-6; D not resolved. The CDR3 extends over 17 amino acids. The ends were cut back, 8 bases at V and 0 bases at J, with 17 bases in the middle. Germline lookup yields CDR1 MDHEN and CDR2 SYDVKM. The CDR3 protein is CASYSNILSSYNSPLHF. CDR3 bases: TGTGCCAGCTACAGTAATATTCTAAGCTCCTATAATTCACCCCTCCACTTT.

This chain connects TRBV19 to TRBJ2-2; 8 bases line up with TRBD1. Germline assignment: CDR1 LNHDA and CDR2 SQIVND (reference sequence). CDR3 length: 13 residues. Losses at the gene ends were 7 bases for V and 4 bases for J; bases not matched to a gene: 2. This chain's CDR3 is CASIQGVTGELFF. Here the CDR3 DNA reads TGTGCCAGTATACAGGGGGTCACCGGGGAGCTGTTTTTT.

The chain employs TRBV27 and TRBJ2-7, with D tentatively TRBD1 (6 bases). Trimming shortened V by 3 bases and J by 4 bases, and 10 bases separated the two germline ends. The CDR3 sequence is 13 residues long. Germline V gene lookup returns CDR1 MNHEY and CDR2 SMNVEV (reference sequence). CDR3 sequence reads: CASSFHRDYEQYF. CDR3 DNA: TGTGCCAGCAGTTTTCACAGGGATTACGAGCAGTACTTC.

The rearrangement links TRBV24-1 to TRBJ1-1; D is perhaps TRBD1 (6 bases). Germline V CDR1 and CDR2: KGHDR, SFDVKD. The V end lost 3 bases, the J end lost 5 bases, and 12 bases lay between the germline ends. The CDR3 spans 14 residues. The CDR3 here is CATSDRGGGTEAFF. The CDR3 DNA reads TGTGCCACCAGTGATAGAGGGGGGGGGACTGAAGCTTTCTTT.